The clone carrying this T cell receptor beta chain appeared once. Its antigen is currently unknown. A clone one base away is much larger, so this may be a read error. The data are from a study of post-analysis software for immune sequencing data. Study-wide points: Normalized Chao1 diversity in multiple sclerosis patients fell significantly below that of controls. Strong co-clustering by F measure was seen for same-batch samples. The five TRBV segments detected at higher frequency in patients than in controls included TRBV5-6, TRBV5-1 and TRBV20-1.

The CDR3 runs to 13 residues. The germline V gene has CDR1 SEHNR and CDR2 FQNEAQ (reference sequence). Prepared libraries of TCR beta cDNA carried unique molecular identifiers. From roughly 1 to 10 million T cells, about 500,000 cDNA molecules were obtained. Each CDR3 protein gets one entry after TCRdb re-called the PCR reads with MiXCR. The sample lists about 200,000 distinct CDR3 sequences; approximately 30% were seen once. The rearrangement joins TRBV7-9 to TRBJ1-2; weak D call: TRBD1 (5 bases). This receptor was taken from a girl younger than 18 with multiple sclerosis. The sequenced material came from blood. CDR3 coding DNA: TGTGCCAGCAGCCCGACAGCAGAGTATGACTACACCTTC. It specifies CASSPTAEYDYTF.